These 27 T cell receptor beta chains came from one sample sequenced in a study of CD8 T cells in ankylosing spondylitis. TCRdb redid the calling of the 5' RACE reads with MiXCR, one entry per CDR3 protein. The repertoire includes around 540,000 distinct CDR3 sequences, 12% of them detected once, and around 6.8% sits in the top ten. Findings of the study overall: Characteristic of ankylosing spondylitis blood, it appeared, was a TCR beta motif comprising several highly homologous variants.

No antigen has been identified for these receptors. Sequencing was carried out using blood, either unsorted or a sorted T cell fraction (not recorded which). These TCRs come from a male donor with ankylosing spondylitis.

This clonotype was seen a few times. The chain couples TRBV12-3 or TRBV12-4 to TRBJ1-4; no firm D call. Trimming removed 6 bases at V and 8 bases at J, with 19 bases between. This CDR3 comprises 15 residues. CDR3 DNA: TGTGCCAGCAGACCAACGTTAGGAGGTGGGGAAAAACTGTTTTTT. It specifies CASRPTLGGGEKLFF.

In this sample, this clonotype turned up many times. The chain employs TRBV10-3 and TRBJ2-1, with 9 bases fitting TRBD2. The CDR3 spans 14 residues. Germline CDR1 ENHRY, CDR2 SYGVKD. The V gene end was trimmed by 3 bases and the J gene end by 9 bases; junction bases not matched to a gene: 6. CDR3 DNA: TGTGCCATCAGTGAAGGCGGGAGGGCCGGTGAGCAGTTCTTC. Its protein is CAISEGGRAGEQFF.

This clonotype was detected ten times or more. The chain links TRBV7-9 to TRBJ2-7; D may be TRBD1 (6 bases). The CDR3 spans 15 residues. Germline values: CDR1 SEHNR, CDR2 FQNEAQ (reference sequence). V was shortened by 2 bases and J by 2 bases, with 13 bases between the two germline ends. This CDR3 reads CASSLLRGSTYEQYF. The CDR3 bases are TGTGCCAGCAGCTTATTGAGGGGGTCTACCTACGAGCAGTACTTC.

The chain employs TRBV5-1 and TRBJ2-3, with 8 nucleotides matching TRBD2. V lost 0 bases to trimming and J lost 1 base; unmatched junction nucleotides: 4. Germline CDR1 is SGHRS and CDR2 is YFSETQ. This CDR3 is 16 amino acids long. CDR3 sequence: CASSLVGSGGTDTQYF. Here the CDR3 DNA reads TGCGCCAGCAGCTTGGTTGGTAGCGGGGGCACAGATACGCAGTATTTT.

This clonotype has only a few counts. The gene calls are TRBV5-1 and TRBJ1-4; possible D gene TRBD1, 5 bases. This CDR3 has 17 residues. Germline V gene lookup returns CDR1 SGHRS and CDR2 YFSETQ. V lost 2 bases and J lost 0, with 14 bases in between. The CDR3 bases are TGCGCCAGCAGCTTTGGTGTGGGGCGGTCAACTAATGAAAAACTGTTTTTT. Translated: CASSFGVGRSTNEKLFF.

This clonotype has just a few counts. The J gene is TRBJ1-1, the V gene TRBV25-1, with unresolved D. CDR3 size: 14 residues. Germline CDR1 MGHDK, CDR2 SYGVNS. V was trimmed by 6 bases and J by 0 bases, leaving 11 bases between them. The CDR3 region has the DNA TGTGCCAGCAGCCCGGGGTTTCTGAACACTGAAGCTTTCTTT. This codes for CASSPGFLNTEAFF. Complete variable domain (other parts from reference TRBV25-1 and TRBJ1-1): EADIYQTPRYLVIGTGKKITLECSQTMGHDKMYWYQQDPGMELHLIHYSYGVNSTEKGDLSSESTVSRIRTEHFPLTLESARPSHTSQYLCASSPGFLNTEAFFGQGTRLTVV.

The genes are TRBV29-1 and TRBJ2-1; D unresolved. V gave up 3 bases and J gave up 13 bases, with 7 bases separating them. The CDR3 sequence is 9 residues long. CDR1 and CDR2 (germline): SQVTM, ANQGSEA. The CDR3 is CSVDHPQFF. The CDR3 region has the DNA TGCAGCGTTGACCATCCCCAGTTCTTC.

CDR3 protein: CASSLAWTANTGELFF. CDR3 bases: TGTGCCAGCAGCTTAGCGTGGACAGCGAACACCGGGGAGCTGTTTTTT. The genes are TRBV7-9 and TRBJ2-2; TRBD1 might be the D (6 bases). CDR1 SEHNR and CDR2 FQNEAQ come from the germline V gene (reference sequence). Trimming removed 0 bases from V and 0 bases from J, with 8 bases in between. The CDR3 contains 16 residues. The whole variable domain, filled in from reference TRBV7-9 and TRBJ2-2, reads DTGVSQNPRHKITKRGQNVTFRCDPISEHNRLYWYRQTLGQGPEFLTYFQNEAQLEKSRLLSDRFSAERPKGSFSTLEIQRTEQGDSAMYLCASSLAWTANTGELFFGEGSRLTVL.

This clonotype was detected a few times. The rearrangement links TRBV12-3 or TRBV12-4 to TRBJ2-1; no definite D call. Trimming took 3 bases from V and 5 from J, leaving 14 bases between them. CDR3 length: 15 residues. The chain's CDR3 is CASSFIVGADNEQFF. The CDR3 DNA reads TGTGCCAGCAGTTTCATAGTAGGAGCCGACAATGAGCAGTTCTTC.

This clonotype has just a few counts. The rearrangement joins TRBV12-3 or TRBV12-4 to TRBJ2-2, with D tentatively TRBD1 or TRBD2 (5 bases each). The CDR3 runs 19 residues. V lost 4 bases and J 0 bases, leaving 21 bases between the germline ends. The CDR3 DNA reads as TGTGCCAGCAGTTCAGGGAGCTCTATGGCCCTTTCGAACACCGGGGAGCTGTTTTTT. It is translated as CASSSGSSMALSNTGELFF.

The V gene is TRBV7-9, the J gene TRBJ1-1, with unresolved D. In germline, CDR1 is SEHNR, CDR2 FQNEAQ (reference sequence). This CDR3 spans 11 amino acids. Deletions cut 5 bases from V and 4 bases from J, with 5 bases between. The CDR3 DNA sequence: TGTGCCAGCAGCCCATTCACTGAAGCTTTCTTT. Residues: CASSPFTEAFF.

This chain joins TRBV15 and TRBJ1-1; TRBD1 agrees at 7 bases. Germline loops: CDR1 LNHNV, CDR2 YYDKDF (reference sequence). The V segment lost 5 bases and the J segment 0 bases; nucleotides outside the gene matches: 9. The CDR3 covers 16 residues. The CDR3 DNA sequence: TGTGCCACCAGCGTAGACAGGGCAAGGGTGAACACTGAAGCTTTCTTT. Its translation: CATSVDRARVNTEAFF.

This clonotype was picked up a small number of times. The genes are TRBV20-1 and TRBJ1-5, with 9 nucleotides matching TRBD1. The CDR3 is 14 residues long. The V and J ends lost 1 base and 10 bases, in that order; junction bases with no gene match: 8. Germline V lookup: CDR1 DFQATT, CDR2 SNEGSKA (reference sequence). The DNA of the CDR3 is TGCAGTGCTAGAGGGGGACAGGGCTACAAACCCCAGCATTTT. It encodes CSARGGQGYKPQHF.

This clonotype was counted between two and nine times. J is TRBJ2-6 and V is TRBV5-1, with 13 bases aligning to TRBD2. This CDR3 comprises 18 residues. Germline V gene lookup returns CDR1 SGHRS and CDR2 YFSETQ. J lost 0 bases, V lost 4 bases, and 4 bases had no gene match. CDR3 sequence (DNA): TGCGCCAGCAGCCCGGGGACTAGCGGGAACTCTGGGGCCAACGTCCTGACTTTC. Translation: CASSPGTSGNSGANVLTF.

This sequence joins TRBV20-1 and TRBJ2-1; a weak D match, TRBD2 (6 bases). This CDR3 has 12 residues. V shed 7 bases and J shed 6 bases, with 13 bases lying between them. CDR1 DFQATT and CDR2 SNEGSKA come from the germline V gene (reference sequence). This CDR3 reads CSGVRDPNEQFF. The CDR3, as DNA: TGCAGTGGGGTGCGGGACCCCAATGAGCAGTTCTTC.

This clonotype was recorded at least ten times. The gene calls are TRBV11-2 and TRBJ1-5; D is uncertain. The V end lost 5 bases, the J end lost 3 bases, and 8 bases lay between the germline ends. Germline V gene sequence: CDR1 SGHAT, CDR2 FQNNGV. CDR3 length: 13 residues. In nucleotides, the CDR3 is TGTGCCAGCAGCCAGAACAACAATCAGCCCCAGCATTTT. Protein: CASSQNNNQPQHF.

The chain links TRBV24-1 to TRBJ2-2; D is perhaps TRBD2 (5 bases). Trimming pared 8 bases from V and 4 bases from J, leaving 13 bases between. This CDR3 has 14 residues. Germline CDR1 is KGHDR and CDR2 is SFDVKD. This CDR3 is CATTKGGSTGELFF. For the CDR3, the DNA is TGTGCCACCACGAAGGGCGGGTCCACCGGGGAGCTGTTTTTT.

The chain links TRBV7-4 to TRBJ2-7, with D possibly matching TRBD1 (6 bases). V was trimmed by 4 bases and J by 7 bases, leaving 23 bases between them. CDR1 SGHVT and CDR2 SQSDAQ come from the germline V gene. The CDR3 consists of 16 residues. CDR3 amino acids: CASSSSGVWGRDEQYF. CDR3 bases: TGTGCCAGCAGCTCCTCAGGGGTTTGGGGAAGGGATGAGCAGTACTTC.

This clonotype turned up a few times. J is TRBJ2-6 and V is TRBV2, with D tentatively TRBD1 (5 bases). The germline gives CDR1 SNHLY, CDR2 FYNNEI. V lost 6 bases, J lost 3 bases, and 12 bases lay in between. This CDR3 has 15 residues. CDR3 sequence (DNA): TGTGCCAGCAGAGATGACAGTCGTGGGGCCAACGTCCTGACTTTC. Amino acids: CASRDDSRGANVLTF.

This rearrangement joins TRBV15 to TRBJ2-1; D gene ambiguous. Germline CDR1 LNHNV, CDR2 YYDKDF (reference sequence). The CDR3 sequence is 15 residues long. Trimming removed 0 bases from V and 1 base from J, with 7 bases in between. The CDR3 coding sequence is TGTGCCACCAGCAGAGAGGGGATTTCCTACAATGAGCAGTTCTTC. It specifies CATSREGISYNEQFF.

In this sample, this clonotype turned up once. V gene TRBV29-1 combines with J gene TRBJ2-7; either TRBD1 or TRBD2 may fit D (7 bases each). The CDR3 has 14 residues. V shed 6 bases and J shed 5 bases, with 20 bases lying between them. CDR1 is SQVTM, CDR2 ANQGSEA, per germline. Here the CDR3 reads CSVTRGEGADEQYF. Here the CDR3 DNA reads TGCAGCGTCACCCGGGGGGAGGGGGCCGACGAGCAGTACTTC.

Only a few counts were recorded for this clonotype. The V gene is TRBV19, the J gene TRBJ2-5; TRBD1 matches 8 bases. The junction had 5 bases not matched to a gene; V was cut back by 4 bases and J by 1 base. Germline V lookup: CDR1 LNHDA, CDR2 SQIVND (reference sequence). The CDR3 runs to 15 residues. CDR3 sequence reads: CASSTPTGGQETQYF. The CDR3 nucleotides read TGTGCCAGTAGTACCCCCACAGGGGGCCAAGAGACCCAGTACTTC.

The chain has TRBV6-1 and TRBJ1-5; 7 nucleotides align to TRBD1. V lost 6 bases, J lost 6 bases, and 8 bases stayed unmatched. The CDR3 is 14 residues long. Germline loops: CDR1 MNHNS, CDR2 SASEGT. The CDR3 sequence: CASRTGTQVQPQHF. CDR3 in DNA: TGTGCCAGCAGGACAGGGACACAGGTTCAGCCCCAGCATTTT.

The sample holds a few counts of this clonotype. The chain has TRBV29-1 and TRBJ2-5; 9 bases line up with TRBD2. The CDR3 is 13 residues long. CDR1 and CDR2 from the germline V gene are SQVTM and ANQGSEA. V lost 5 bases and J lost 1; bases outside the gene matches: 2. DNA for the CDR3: TGCAGCGTTTGCGGGAGGGCCCAAGAGACCCAGTACTTC. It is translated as CSVCGRAQETQYF.

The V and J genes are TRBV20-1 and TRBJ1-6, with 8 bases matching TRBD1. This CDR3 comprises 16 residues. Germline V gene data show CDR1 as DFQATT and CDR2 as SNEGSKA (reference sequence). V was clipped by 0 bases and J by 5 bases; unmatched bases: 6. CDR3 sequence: CSARDPGQGHNSPLHF. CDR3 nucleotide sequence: TGCAGTGCTAGAGATCCCGGACAGGGTCATAATTCACCCCTCCACTTT.

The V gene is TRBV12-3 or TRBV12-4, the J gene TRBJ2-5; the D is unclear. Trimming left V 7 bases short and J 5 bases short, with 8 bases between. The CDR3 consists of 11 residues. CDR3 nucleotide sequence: TGTGCCAGCATGGTGGGGGAGACCCAGTACTTC. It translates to CASMVGETQYF.

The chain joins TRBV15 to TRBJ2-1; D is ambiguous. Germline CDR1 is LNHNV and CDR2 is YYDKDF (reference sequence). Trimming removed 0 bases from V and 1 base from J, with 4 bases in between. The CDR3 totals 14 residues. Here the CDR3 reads CATSRDYSYNEQFF. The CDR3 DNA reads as TGTGCCACCAGCAGAGATTATTCCTACAATGAGCAGTTCTTC.